This TCR beta chain derives from a study of blood T cell repertoires in COVID-19. V was pared by 8 bases and J by 2 bases, with 12 bases between. The germline V gene encodes CDR1 ENHRY and CDR2 SYGVKD. The CDR3 extends over 13 amino acids. Assay used: immunoSEQ multiplex PCR; TCRdb lists only in-frame clones, some missing. The table has about 130,000 clones, 70% to 90% seen once. This chain links TRBV10-3 with TRBJ1-2, with a possible D match to TRBD1 (5 bases). Source material: PBMCs or T cells enriched from blood (not recorded which). The sequence was obtained from a woman aged 50 to 65 who had recovered from COVID-19. CDR3 nucleotides: TGTGCCATCCAGGTGGCAGGGAACTATGGCTACACCTTC. Translating it yields CAIQVAGNYGYTF.